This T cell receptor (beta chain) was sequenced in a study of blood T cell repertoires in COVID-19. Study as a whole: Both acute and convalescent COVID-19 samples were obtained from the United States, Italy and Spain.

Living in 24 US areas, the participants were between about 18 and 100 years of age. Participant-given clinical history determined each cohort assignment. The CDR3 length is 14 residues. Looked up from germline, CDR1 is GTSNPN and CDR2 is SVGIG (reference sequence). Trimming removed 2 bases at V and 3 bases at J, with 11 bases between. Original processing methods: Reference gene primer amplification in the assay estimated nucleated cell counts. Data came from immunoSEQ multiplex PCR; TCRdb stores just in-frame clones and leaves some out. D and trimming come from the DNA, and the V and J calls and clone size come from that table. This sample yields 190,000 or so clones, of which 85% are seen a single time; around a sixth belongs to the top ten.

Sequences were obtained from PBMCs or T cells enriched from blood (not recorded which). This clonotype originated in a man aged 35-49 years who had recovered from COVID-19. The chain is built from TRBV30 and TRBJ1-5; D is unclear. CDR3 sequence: CAWSREQTNQPQHF. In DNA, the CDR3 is TGTGCCTGGAGTCGAGAACAGACCAATCAGCCCCAGCATTTT.